What follows are 4 T cell receptor beta chains derived from one specimen sequenced in a study of post-analysis software for immune sequencing data. These receptors have no identified antigens. General study findings and limits: Relative to controls, patients had 4 or 5 TRBV segments at higher frequency, with TRBV5-6, TRBV5-1 and TRBV20-1 among these.

Libraries were made from TCR beta cDNA, and they carried unique molecular identifiers. Each CDR3 protein is one row after TCRdb ran MiXCR on the PCR reads. The table lists around 710,000 distinct CDR3 sequences, about half of them singletons, with roughly 4.5% in the top ten. The sequenced sample was blood. The receptors derive from a girl between 10 and 17 years old with multiple sclerosis.

The J gene is TRBJ2-5, the V gene TRBV28; D is unresolved. CDR3 length: 15 amino acids. CDR1 and CDR2 from the germline V gene are MDHEN and SYDVKM. V was trimmed by 7 bases and J by 1 base, leaving 16 bases between them. As DNA, the CDR3 is TGTGCCAGCAAGGGAAGGCCCTGGGTCCAAGAGACCCAGTACTTC. This codes for CASKGRPWVQETQYF.

This sequence joins TRBV9 and TRBJ2-7; TRBD1 is a possible D gene (5 bases). The CDR3 is made up of 13 amino acids. The germline V and J ends were trimmed by 4 bases and 10 bases, with 18 bases remaining between them. Germline V gives CDR1 SGDLS, CDR2 YYNGEE. CDR3 protein: CASSIGQGKAQYF. The CDR3 region has the DNA TGTGCCAGCAGCATCGGCCAGGGAAAGGCCCAGTACTTC.

This chain joins TRBV6-2 or TRBV6-3 and TRBJ2-7; 7 bases are shared with TRBD1. J lost 6 bases, V lost 6 bases, and 8 bases had no gene match. CDR3 size: 13 residues. CDR1 and CDR2 (germline): MNHEY, SVGEGT. CDR3 coding DNA: TGTGCCAGCAGCTACCTAACAGGGGCCGAGCAGTACTTC. Encoded protein: CASSYLTGAEQYF.

V gene TRBV29-1 combines with J gene TRBJ1-1, with D perhaps matching TRBD1 (6 bases). The CDR3 runs 17 residues. Germline assignment: CDR1 SQVTM and CDR2 ANQGSEA. V gave up 7 bases and J gave up 5 bases, with 29 bases separating them. CDR3: CSASTHILTQGPTEAFF. The CDR3 nucleotides are TGCAGCGCTTCAACCCACATTCTGACACAGGGCCCGACTGAAGCTTTCTTT.